This T cell receptor (beta chain) was identified in a study of shared clonotypes between healthy human individuals. Profiling relied on immunoSEQ multiplex PCR, and the TCRdb table lists in-frame clones only, not all of them. The repertoire holds some 2,400,000 clones, with about 94% as singletons. Deletions cut 2 bases from V and 7 bases from J, with 11 bases between. The germline CDR1 and CDR2 sequences are KGHSH and LQKENI. The CDR3 has 14 amino acids. Material: naive CD4+ T cells sorted from blood. Subset reported: CD45RA+ positively selected. The genes are TRBV18 and TRBJ2-2; no reliable D call. The clonotype comes from a man between 18 and 29 years old in good health. The CDR3: CASSPFDSRGELFF. As DNA, the CDR3 is TGTGCCAGCTCACCATTCGACTCCCGCGGGGAGCTGTTTTTT.